The present T cell receptor (beta chain) was sequenced within a study of shared clonotypes between healthy human individuals. Overall study results and limits: Larger richness was generally estimated for naive than memory subsets. Donors were few, which limited the genetic and exposure-history diversity represented.

In regard to this clone: Its target is not known.

CD45RO-negative CD8 cells positively selected for CCR7 made up the naive population, which excluded terminally differentiated effector memory CD45RA+ cells. Adult donors, all healthy and HIV-negative, had no recent acute infections or vaccinations. The genomic DNA of each subset was split evenly across several immunoSEQ plates. Assay: immunoSEQ multiplex PCR; the TCRdb copy retains only in-frame clones and omits some. The sample comprises about 2 million clones, about 95% of which are singletons, and 0.95% to 1.5% rests with the top ten. The CDR3 length is 13 residues. The germline gives CDR1 MNHEY, CDR2 SVGAGI. V lost 6 bases and J lost 9, with 12 bases in between.

Sequenced input: naive CD8+ T cells sorted from blood. The sequence derives from a man aged 18 to 35 in good health. The J gene is TRBJ1-6, the V gene TRBV6-5, with D unclear. The CDR3 protein is CASRGIMGSPLHF. CDR3 nucleotide sequence: TGTGCCAGCAGGGGGATAATGGGTTCACCCCTCCACTTT.